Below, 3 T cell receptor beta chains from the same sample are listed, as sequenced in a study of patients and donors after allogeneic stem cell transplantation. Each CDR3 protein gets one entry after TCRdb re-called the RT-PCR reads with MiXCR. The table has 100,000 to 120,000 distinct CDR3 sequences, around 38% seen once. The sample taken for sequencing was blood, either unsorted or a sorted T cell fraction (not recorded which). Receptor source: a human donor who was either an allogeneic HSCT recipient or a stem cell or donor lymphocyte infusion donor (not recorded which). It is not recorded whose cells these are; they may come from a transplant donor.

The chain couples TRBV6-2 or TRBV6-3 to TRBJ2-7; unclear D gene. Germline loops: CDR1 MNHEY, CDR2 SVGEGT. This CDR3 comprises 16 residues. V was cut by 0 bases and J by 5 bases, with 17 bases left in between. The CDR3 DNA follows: TGTGCCAGCAGTTACTCGAGCTTGGGGTCTTGGGACGAGCAGTACTTC. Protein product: CASSYSSLGSWDEQYF.

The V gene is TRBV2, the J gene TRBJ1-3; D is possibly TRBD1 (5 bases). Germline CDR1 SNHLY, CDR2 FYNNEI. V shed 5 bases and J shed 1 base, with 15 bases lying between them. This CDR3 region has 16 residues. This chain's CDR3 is CASSKLFGTSGNTIYF. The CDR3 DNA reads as TGTGCCAGCAGTAAACTTTTCGGGACGTCTGGAAACACCATATATTTT.

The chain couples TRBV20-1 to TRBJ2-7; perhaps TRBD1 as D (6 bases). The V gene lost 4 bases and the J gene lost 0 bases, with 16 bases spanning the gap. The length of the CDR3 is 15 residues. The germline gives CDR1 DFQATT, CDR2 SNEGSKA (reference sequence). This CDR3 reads CSANTQGNFSYEQYF. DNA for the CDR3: TGCAGTGCTAATACACAGGGCAACTTCTCCTACGAGCAGTACTTC.